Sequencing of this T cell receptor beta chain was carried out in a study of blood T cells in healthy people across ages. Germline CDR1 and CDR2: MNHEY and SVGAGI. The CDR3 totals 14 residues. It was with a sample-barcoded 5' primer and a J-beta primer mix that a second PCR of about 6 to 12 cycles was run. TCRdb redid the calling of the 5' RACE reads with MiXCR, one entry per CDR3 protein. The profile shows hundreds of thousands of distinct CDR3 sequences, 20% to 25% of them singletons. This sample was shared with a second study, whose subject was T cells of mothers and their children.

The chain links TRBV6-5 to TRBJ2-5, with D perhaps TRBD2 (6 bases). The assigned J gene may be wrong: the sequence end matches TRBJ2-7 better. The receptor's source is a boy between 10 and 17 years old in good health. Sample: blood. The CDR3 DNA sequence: TGTGCCAGCAGTTACCGGGAGTGGGACTACGAGCAGTACTTC. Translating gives CASSYREWDYEQYF.